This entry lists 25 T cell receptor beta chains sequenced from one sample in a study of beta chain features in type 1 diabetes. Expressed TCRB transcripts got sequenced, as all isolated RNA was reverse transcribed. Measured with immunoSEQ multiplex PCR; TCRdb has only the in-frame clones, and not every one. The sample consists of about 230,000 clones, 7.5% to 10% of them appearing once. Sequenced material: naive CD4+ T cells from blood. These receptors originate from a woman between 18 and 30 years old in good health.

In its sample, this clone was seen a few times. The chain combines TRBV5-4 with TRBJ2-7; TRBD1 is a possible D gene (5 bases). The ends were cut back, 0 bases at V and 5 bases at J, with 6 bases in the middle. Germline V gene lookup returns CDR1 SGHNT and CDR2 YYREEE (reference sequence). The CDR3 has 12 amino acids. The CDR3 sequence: CASSLVGDEQYF. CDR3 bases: TGTGCCAGCAGCTTGGTAGGGGACGAGCAGTACTTC.

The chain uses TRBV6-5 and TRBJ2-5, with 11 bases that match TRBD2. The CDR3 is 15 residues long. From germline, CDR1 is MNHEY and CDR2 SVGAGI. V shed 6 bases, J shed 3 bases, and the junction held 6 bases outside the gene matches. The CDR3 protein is CASRQGLAGEETQYF. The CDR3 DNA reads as TGTGCCAGCAGACAAGGACTAGCGGGTGAAGAGACCCAGTACTTC.

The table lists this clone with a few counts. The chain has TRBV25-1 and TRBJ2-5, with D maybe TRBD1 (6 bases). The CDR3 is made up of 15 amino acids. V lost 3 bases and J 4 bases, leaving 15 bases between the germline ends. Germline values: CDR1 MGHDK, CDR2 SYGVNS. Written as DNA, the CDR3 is TGTGCCAGCAGTGATCCGACAGGCATGGGAGAGACCCAGTACTTC. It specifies CASSDPTGMGETQYF.

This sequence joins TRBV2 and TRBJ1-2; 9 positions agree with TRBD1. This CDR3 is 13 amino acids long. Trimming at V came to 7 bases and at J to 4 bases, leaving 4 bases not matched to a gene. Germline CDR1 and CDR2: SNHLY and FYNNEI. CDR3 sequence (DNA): TGTGCCAGCAAGACAGGGGGTAGCTATGGCTACACCTTC. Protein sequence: CASKTGGSYGYTF.

The DNA of the CDR3 is TGTGCCATCAGTGACCACGGGAACACTGAAGCTTTCTTT. As protein: CAISDHGNTEAFF. V gene TRBV10-3 combines with J gene TRBJ1-1; D is unresolved. The CDR3 covers 13 residues. Germline V CDR1 and CDR2: ENHRY, SYGVKD. With 3 bases removed from V and 1 base from J, the gap between germline ends came to 6 bases.

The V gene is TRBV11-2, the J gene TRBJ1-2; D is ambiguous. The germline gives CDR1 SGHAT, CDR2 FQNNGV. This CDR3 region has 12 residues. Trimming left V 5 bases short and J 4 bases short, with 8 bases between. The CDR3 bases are TGTGCCAGCAGCCTATTTAGCTATGGCTACACCTTC. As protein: CASSLFSYGYTF.

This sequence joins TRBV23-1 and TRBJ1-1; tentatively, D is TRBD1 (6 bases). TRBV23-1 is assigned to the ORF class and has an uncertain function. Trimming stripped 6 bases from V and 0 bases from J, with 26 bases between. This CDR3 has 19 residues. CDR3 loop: CASSPKGGDKGPMNTEAFF. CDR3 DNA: TGCGCCAGCAGCCCAAAAGGTGGGGACAAGGGCCCCATGAACACTGAAGCTTTCTTT.

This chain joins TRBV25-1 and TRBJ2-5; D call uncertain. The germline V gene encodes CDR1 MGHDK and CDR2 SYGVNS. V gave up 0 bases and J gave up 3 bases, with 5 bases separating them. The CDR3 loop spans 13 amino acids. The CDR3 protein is CASSEYPEETQYF. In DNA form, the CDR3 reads TGTGCCAGCAGTGAATATCCAGAAGAGACCCAGTACTTC.

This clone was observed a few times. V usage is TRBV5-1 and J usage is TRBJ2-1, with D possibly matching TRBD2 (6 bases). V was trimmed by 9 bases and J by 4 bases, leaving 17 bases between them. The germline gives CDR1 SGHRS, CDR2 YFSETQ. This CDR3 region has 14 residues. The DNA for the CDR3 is TGCGCCACTAGGGCCCTAGCGCCGTACAATGAGCAGTTCTTC. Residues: CATRALAPYNEQFF.

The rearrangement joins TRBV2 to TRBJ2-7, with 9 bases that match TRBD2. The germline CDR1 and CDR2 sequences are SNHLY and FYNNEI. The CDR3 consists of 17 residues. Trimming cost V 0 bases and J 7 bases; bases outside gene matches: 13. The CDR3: CASSEALMAGGQWEQYF. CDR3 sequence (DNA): TGTGCCAGCAGTGAAGCGCTTATGGCGGGGGGGCAGTGGGAGCAGTACTTC.

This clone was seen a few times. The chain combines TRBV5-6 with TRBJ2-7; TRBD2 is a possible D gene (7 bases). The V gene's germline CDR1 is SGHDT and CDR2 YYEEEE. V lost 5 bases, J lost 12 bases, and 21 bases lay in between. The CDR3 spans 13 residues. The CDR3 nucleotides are TGTGCCAGCAGACTCATCGAAGGGGGGGGAGCGTACTTC. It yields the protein CASRLIEGGGAYF. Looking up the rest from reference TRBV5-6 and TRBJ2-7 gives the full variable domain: DAGVTQSPTHLIKTRGQQVTLRCSPKSGHDTVSWYQQALGQGPQFIFQYYEEEERQRGNFPDRFSGHQFPNYSSELNVNALLLGDSALYLCASRLIEGGGAYFGPGTRLTVT.

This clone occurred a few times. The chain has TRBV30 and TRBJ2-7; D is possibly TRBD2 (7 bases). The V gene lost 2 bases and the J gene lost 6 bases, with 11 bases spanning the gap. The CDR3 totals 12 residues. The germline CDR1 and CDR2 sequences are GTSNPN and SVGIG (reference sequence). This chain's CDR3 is CAWSRGGIEQYF. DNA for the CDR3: TGTGCCTGGAGTAGGGGGGGAATCGAGCAGTACTTC.

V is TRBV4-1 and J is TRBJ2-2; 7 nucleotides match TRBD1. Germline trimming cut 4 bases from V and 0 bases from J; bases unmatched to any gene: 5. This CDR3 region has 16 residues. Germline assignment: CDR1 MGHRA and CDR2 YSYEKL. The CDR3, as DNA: TGCGCCAGCAGCCTACCGACAGGGACGAACACCGGGGAGCTGTTTTTT. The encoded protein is CASSLPTGTNTGELFF.

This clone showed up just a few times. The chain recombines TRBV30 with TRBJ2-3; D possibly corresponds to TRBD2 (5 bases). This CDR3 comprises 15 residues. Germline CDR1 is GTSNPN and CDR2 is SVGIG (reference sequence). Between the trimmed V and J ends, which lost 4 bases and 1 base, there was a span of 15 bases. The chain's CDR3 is CAWTRGSRGTDTQYF. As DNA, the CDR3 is TGTGCCTGGACGCGCGGGTCTCGCGGCACAGATACGCAGTATTTT.

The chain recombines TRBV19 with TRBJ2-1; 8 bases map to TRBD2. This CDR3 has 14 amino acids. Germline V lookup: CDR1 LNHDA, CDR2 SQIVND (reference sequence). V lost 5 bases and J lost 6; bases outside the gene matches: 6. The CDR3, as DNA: TGTGCCAGTAGTTCCGGCGGGGGGCTCAATGAGCAGTTCTTC. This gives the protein CASSSGGGLNEQFF.

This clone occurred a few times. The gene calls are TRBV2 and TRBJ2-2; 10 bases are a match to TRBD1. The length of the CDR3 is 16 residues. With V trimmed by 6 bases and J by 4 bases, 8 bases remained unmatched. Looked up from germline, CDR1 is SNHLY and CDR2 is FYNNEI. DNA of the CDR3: TGTGCCAGCAGAGTCGAGGGGACAGGGGCCACCGGGGAGCTGTTTTTT. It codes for CASRVEGTGATGELFF. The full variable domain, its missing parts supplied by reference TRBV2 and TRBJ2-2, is EPEVTQTPSHQVTQMGQEVILRCVPISNHLYFYWYRQILGQKVEFLVSFYNNEISEKSEIFDDQFSVERPDGSNFTLKIRSTKLEDSAMYFCASRVEGTGATGELFFGEGSRLTVL.

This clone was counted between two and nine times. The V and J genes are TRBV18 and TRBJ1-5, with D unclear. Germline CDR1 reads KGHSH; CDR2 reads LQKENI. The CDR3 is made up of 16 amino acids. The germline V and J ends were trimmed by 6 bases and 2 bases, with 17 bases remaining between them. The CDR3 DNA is TGTGCCAGCTCCCCCGGAAAACGGGGAGGCAATCAGCCCCAGCATTTT. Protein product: CASSPGKRGGNQPQHF.

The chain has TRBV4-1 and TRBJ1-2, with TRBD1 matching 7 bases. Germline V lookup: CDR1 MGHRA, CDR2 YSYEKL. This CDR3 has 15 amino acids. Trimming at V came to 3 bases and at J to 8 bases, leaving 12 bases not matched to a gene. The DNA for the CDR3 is TGCGCCAGCAGCCAGAGACAGGGAGGCATACGGGGCTACACCTTC. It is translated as CASSQRQGGIRGYTF.

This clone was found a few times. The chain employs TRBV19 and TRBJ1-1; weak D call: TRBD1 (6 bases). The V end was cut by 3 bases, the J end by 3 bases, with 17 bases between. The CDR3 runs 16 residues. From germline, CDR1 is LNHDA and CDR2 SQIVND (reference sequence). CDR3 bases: TGTGCCAGTAGTATGGTTCCGAACAGGGTAGACACTGAAGCTTTCTTT. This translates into CASSMVPNRVDTEAFF. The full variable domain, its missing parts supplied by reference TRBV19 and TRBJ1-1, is DGGITQSPKYLFRKEGQNVTLSCEQNLNHDAMYWYRQDPGQGLRLIYYSQIVNDFQKGDIAEGYSVSREKKESFPLTVTSAQKNPTAFYLCASSMVPNRVDTEAFFGQGTRLTVV.

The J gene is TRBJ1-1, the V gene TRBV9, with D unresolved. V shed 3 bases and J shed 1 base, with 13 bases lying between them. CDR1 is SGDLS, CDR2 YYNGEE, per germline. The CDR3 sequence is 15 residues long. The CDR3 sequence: CASSAEARRNTEAFF. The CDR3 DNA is TGTGCCAGCAGCGCCGAGGCCAGACGGAACACTGAAGCTTTCTTT.

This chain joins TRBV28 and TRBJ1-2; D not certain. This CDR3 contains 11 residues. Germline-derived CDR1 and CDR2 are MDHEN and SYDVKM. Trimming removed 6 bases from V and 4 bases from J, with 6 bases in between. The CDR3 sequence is CASRAGYGYTF. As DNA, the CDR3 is TGTGCCAGCAGGGCGGGCTATGGCTACACCTTC.

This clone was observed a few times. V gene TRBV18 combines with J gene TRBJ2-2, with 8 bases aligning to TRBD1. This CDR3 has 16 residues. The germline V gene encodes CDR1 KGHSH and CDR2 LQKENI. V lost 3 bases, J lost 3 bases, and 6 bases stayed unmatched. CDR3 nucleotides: TGTGCCAGCTCACCTCAGGGGGCTATGGACACCGGGGAGCTGTTTTTT. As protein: CASSPQGAMDTGELFF.

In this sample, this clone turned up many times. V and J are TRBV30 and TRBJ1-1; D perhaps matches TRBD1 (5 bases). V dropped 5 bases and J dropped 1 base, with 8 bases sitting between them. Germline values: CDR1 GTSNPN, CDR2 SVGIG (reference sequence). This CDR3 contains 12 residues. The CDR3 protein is CAWDSANTEAFF. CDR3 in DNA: TGTGCCTGGGACAGCGCGAACACTGAAGCTTTCTTT. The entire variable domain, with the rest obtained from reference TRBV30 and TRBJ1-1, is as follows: SQTIHQWPATLVQPVGSPLSLECTVEGTSNPNLYWYRQAAGRGLQLLFYSVGIGQISSEVPQNLSASRPQDRQFILSSKKLLLSDSGFYLCAWDSANTEAFFGQGTRLTVV.

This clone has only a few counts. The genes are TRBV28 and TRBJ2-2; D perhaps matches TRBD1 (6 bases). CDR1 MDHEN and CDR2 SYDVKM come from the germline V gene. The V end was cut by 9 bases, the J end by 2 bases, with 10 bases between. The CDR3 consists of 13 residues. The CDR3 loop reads CASAGTNTGELFF. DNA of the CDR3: TGTGCCAGTGCCGGGACAAACACCGGGGAGCTGTTTTTT.

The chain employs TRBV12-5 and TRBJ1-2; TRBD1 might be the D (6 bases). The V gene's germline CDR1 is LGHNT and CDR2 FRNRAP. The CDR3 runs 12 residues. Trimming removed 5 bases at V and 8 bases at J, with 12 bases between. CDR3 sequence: CASGTTGSGYTF. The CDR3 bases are TGTGCTAGTGGTACCACAGGGAGCGGCTACACCTTC.